The 22 T cell receptor beta chains below all came from one sample that was sequenced in a study of monozygotic twins with cystic fibrosis. Assay used: immunoSEQ multiplex PCR; TCRdb lists only in-frame clones, some missing. The data hold about 39,000 clones, with around 90% observed a single time. Sequencing was carried out using blood. These TCRs come from a boy between 2 and 10 years old with cystic fibrosis.

The genes are TRBV19 and TRBJ2-7; 10 positions match TRBD1. Unmatched junction bases numbered 10, after V lost 7 bases and J lost 7 bases. Germline assignment: CDR1 LNHDA and CDR2 SQIVND (reference sequence). The CDR3 is 14 residues long. The CDR3 DNA follows: TGTGCCAGTACCCCCAGACAGGGGGCTAGGGAGCAGTACTTC. Translation: CASTPRQGAREQYF.

The chain has TRBV2 and TRBJ1-1; a weak D match, TRBD1 (5 bases). V was clipped by 4 bases and J by 0 bases, with 15 bases between them. The germline CDR1 and CDR2 sequences are SNHLY and FYNNEI. CDR3 length: 16 residues. CDR3: CASSGVGTTVNTEAFF. CDR3 sequence (DNA): TGTGCCAGCAGTGGAGTGGGAACGACAGTGAACACTGAAGCTTTCTTT.

This clone is a singleton in its sample. The chain combines TRBV29-1 with TRBJ1-1; D is perhaps TRBD1 (5 bases). This CDR3 contains 13 residues. V was shortened by 5 bases and J by 0 bases, with 10 bases between the two germline ends. Germline V gene data show CDR1 as SQVTM and CDR2 as ANQGSEA. The CDR3 reads CSVRGFMNTEAFF. CDR3 DNA sequence: TGCAGCGTTCGGGGGTTTATGAACACTGAAGCTTTCTTT.

The chain combines TRBV4-1 with TRBJ1-1; D is perhaps TRBD1 (5 bases). CDR3 length equals 14 residues. V gave up 0 bases and J gave up 1 base, with 6 bases separating them. Germline CDR1 MGHRA, CDR2 YSYEKL. For the CDR3, the DNA is TGCGCCAGCAGCCAAGATACAGGGAACACTGAAGCTTTCTTT. Protein: CASSQDTGNTEAFF.

The chain has TRBV9 and TRBJ1-3; 7 bases are shared with TRBD1. This CDR3 has 15 residues. Trimming took 4 bases from V and 2 from J; bases not matched to a gene: 6. Germline V gene lookup returns CDR1 SGDLS and CDR2 YYNGEE. The DNA of the CDR3 is TGTGCCAGCAGCTCACAAACAGGGGCTGGAAACACCATATATTTT. As protein: CASSSQTGAGNTIYF.

V gene TRBV15 combines with J gene TRBJ2-1; D is tentatively TRBD1 or TRBD2 (6 bases each). Germline V gene lookup returns CDR1 LNHNV and CDR2 YYDKDF (reference sequence). The CDR3 extends over 17 amino acids. V was trimmed by 3 bases and J by 8 bases, leaving 23 bases between them. CDR3: CATSRIRGVTTIDEQFF. CDR3 nucleotide sequence: TGTGCCACCAGCAGGATAAGGGGGGTCACTACGATCGATGAGCAGTTCTTC.

J is TRBJ2-2 and V is TRBV7-9, with 11 nucleotides matching TRBD1. Germline CDR1 is SEHNR and CDR2 is FQNEAQ (reference sequence). The V segment lost 2 bases and the J segment 7 bases; nucleotides outside the gene matches: 6. This CDR3 is 16 amino acids long. CDR3 DNA: TGTGCCAGCAGCTTACGGGGACAGGGGGAAATCGGGGAGCTGTTTTTT. Protein sequence: CASSLRGQGEIGELFF.

The chain links TRBV4-1 to TRBJ1-4; D is ambiguous. CDR1 and CDR2 from the germline V gene are MGHRA and YSYEKL. This CDR3 region has 15 residues. Trimming took 3 bases from V and 1 from J, leaving 9 bases between them. As DNA, the CDR3 is TGCGCCAGCAGCCATGAGGATCGAACTAATGAAAAACTGTTTTTT. Protein sequence: CASSHEDRTNEKLFF.

The J gene is TRBJ2-1, the V gene TRBV5-1, with D tentatively TRBD1 (5 bases). V dropped 4 bases and J dropped 1 base, with 21 bases sitting between them. The V gene's germline CDR1 is SGHRS and CDR2 YFSETQ. The CDR3 sequence is 18 residues long. The CDR3 loop is CASSPSRQNLPSYNEQFF. The DNA of the CDR3 is TGCGCCAGCAGCCCATCCAGACAGAATCTCCCTTCCTACAATGAGCAGTTCTTC.

J is TRBJ2-5 and V is TRBV7-9; TRBD1 or TRBD2 may be the D gene (5 bases each). V gave up 6 bases and J gave up 5 bases, with 19 bases separating them. The germline gives CDR1 SEHNR, CDR2 FQNEAQ (reference sequence). The CDR3 is made up of 15 amino acids. In nucleotides, the CDR3 is TGTGCCAGCAGTCGTTCCCGAGGGGCCGGTGAGACCCAGTACTTC. Its translation: CASSRSRGAGETQYF.

In its sample, this clone was seen once. V gene TRBV4-2 combines with J gene TRBJ1-5, with TRBD1 identical over 8 bases. This CDR3 is built from 15 residues. The germline V gene has CDR1 LGHNA and CDR2 YNFKEQ. V lost 2 bases, J lost 6 bases, and 6 bases stayed unmatched. For the CDR3, the DNA is TGTGCCAGCAGCCAAACGGACAGGGAAAGTCAGCCCCAGCATTTT. It yields the protein CASSQTDRESQPQHF.

The chain has TRBV10-3 and TRBJ1-1; D remains ambiguous. Trimming took off 8 bases at V and 6 bases at J, with 13 bases between the two ends. CDR3 length equals 12 residues. Germline V gene lookup returns CDR1 ENHRY and CDR2 SYGVKD. As DNA, the CDR3 is TGTGCCATCGGCCCCCGTTCAGCTGAAGCTTTCTTT. This translates into CAIGPRSAEAFF.

The CDR3 is CSVEGAGQTRTDTQYF. DNA for the CDR3: TGCAGCGTTGAAGGGGCGGGTCAGACACGCACAGATACGCAGTATTTT. The rearrangement links TRBV29-1 to TRBJ2-3; D is perhaps TRBD2 (5 bases). The germline CDR1 and CDR2 sequences are SQVTM and ANQGSEA. Trimming took off 1 base at V and 1 base at J, with 15 bases between the two ends. The CDR3 has 16 amino acids.

The rearrangement uses TRBV2 and TRBJ1-1; tentatively, D is TRBD1 (6 bases). Trimming pared 2 bases from V and 4 bases from J, leaving 11 bases between. This CDR3 comprises 14 residues. From germline, CDR1 is SNHLY and CDR2 FYNNEI. Here the CDR3 reads CASSEYPDSTEAFF. The CDR3 coding sequence is TGTGCCAGCAGTGAATATCCGGACAGCACTGAAGCTTTCTTT.

The chain links TRBV5-6 to TRBJ1-4; no definite D call. The V and J ends lost 0 bases and 4 bases respectively, with 19 bases between them. Per the germline V gene, CDR1 is SGHDT and CDR2 is YYEEEE. CDR3 length equals 18 residues. This CDR3 reads CASSLARGRLEGNEKLFF. The CDR3 DNA reads as TGTGCCAGCAGCTTGGCCCGTGGCAGGTTAGAGGGTAATGAAAAACTGTTTTTT.

The rearrangement links TRBV7-2 to TRBJ1-2; D perhaps matches TRBD1 (5 bases). Germline V CDR1 and CDR2: SGHTA, FQGNSA. Trimming took 2 bases from V and 2 from J, leaving 9 bases between them. There are 14 residues in the CDR3. In DNA form, the CDR3 reads TGTGCCAGCAGCTTAACCGGGACGAACTATGGCTACACCTTC. Its protein is CASSLTGTNYGYTF.

The CDR3 region is CASSLESMANTGELFF. The CDR3 DNA reads TGTGCCAGCAGCTTAGAGTCCATGGCAAACACCGGGGAGCTGTTTTTT. The J gene is TRBJ2-2, the V gene TRBV7-9, with D unresolved. The CDR3 is 16 residues long. V was pared by 1 base and J by 2 bases, with 11 bases between. In germline, CDR1 is SEHNR, CDR2 FQNEAQ (reference sequence).

This clone was detected only once. The chain carries TRBV19 and TRBJ2-1; TRBD2 matches at 13 bases. Germline V gene sequence: CDR1 LNHDA, CDR2 SQIVND (reference sequence). The CDR3 contains 16 residues. V dropped 5 bases and J dropped 3; count of bases not matched to a gene: 4. The CDR3, as DNA: TGTGCCAGTAGTGCGGGACTAGCGGGAAACTACAATGAGCAGTTCTTC. Translation gives CASSAGLAGNYNEQFF.

V is TRBV27 and J is TRBJ1-6; D is ambiguous. Trimming cost V 5 bases and J 10 bases, with 9 bases left between them. The CDR3 is 12 residues long. Germline-derived CDR1 and CDR2 are MNHEY and SMNVEV (reference sequence). The chain's CDR3 is CASSRVGSPLHF. The CDR3 coding sequence is TGTGCCAGCAGTCGGGTGGGATCACCCCTCCACTTT.

The chain links TRBV6-6 to TRBJ1-4; D not certain. Per germline, CDR1 MNHNY and CDR2 SVGAGI (reference sequence). The CDR3 contains 13 residues. V was pared by 5 bases and J by 6 bases, with 10 bases between. Here the CDR3 reads CASSPSRDEKLFF. The DNA of the CDR3 is TGTGCCAGCAGTCCAAGTCGGGATGAAAAACTGTTTTTT.

The gene calls are TRBV9 and TRBJ2-7, with no clear D. Germline V CDR1 and CDR2: SGDLS, YYNGEE. The CDR3 consists of 15 residues. V was shortened by 4 bases and J by 2 bases, with 16 bases between the two germline ends. CDR3 sequence reads: CASSPHRAVAYEQYF. CDR3 sequence (DNA): TGTGCCAGCAGCCCCCATAGGGCAGTGGCCTACGAGCAGTACTTC.

J is TRBJ2-7 and V is TRBV10-3; 9 bases fit TRBD1. Germline loops: CDR1 ENHRY, CDR2 SYGVKD. The CDR3 totals 16 residues. The V segment lost 1 base and the J segment 3 bases; nucleotides outside the gene matches: 7. The CDR3 nucleotides are TGTGCCATCAGTGAGTTCGGGACAGGGAAAATCTACGAGCAGTACTTC. Its translation: CAISEFGTGKIYEQYF.